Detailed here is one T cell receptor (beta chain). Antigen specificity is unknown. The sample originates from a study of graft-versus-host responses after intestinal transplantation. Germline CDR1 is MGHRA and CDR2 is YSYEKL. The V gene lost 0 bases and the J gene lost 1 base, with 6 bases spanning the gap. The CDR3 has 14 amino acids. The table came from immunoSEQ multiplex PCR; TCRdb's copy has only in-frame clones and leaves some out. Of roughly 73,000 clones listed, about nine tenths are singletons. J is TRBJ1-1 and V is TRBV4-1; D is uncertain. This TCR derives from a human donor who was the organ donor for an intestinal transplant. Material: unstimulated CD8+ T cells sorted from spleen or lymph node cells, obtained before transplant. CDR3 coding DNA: TGCGCCAGCAGCCAAGATAAAGGGAACACTGAAGCTTTCTTT. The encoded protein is CASSQDKGNTEAFF.